This entry is about one T cell receptor beta chain. Unmatched junction bases numbered 4, after V lost 6 bases and J lost 0 bases. This CDR3 contains 14 residues. Germline CDR1 reads KGHSH; CDR2 reads LQKENI. The source of the sample is a study of T cell changes during pregnancy in multiple sclerosis. Repertoires were generated with immunoSEQ multiplex PCR, while TCRdb's copy carries only in-frame clones and drops some. The data hold more than 90,000 clones, with 92% observed a single time. The J gene is TRBJ2-7, the V gene TRBV18; 8 nucleotides line up with TRBD1. This sample comprised peripheral blood, obtained in the third trimester of pregnancy. This TCR was sampled from a female donor with multiple sclerosis, enrolled in a pregnancy study. The chain's CDR3 is CASSPGQVSYEQYF. CDR3 DNA sequence: TGTGCCAGCTCTCCGGGACAGGTCTCCTACGAGCAGTACTTC.